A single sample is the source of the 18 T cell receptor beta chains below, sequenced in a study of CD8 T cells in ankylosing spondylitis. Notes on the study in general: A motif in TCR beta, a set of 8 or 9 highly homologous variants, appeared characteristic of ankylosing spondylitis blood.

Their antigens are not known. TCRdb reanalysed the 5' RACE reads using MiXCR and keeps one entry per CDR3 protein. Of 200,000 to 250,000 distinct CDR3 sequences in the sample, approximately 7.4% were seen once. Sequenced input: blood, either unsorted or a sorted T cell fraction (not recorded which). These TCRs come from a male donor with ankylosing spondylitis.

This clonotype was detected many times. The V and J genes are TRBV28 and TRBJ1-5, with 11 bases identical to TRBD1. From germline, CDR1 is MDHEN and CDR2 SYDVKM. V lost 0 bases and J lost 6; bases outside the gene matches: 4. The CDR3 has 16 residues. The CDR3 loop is CASSLWRGTGGQPQHF. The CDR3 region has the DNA TGTGCCAGCAGTTTATGGCGGGGGACAGGGGGTCAGCCCCAGCATTTT. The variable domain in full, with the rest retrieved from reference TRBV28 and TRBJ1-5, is DVKVTQSSRYLVKRTGEKVFLECVQDMDHENMFWYRQDPGLGLRLIYFSYDVKMKEKGDIPEGYSVSREKKERFSLILESASTNQTSMYLCASSLWRGTGGQPQHFGDGTRLSIL.

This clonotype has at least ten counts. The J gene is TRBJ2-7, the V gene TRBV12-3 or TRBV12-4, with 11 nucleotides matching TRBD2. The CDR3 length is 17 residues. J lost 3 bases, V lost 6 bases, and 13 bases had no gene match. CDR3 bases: TGTGCCAGCAGCCTCAAGCGGGGACTAGCGGATCACTACGAGCAGTACTTC. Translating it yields CASSLKRGLADHYEQYF.

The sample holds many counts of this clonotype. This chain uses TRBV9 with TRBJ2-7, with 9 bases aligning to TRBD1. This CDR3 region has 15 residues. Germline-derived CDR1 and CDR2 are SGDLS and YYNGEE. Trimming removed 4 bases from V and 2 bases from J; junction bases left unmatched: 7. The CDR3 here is CASSLGGTGTYEQYF. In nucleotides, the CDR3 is TGTGCCAGCAGCCTTGGGGGGACAGGGACCTACGAGCAGTACTTC. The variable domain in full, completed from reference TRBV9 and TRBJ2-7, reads DSGVTQTPKHLITATGQRVTLRCSPRSGDLSVYWYQQSLDQGLQFLIQYYNGEERAKGNILERFSAQQFPDLHSELNLSSLELGDSALYFCASSLGGTGTYEQYFGPGTRLTVT.

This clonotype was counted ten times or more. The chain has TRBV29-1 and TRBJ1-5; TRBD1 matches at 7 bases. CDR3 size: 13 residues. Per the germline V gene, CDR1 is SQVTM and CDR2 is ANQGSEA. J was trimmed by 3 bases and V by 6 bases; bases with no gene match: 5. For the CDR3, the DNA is TGCAGCGTCTCACAGGGGTTCAATCAGCCCCAGCATTTT. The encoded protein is CSVSQGFNQPQHF.

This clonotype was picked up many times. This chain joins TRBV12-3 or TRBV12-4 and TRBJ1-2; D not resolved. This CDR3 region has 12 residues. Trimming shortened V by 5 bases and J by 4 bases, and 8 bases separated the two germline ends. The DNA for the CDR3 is TGTGCCAGCAGTCCTGGAAGCTATGGCTACACCTTC. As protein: CASSPGSYGYTF.

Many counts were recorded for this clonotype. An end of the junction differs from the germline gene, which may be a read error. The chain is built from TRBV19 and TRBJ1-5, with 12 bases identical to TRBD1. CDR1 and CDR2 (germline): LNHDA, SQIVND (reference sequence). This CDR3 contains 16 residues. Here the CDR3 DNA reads TGTGCCAGTAGTATGGCCGGGACAGGGGGCAAACAGCCCCAGCATTTT. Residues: CASSMAGTGGKQPQHF.

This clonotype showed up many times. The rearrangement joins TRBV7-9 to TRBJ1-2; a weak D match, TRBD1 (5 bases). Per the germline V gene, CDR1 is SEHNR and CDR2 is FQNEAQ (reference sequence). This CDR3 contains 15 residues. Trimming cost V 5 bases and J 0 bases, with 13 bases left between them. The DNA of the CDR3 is TGTGCCAGCAGCGCCGGGGCAGTCCCTAACTATGGCTACACCTTC. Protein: CASSAGAVPNYGYTF.

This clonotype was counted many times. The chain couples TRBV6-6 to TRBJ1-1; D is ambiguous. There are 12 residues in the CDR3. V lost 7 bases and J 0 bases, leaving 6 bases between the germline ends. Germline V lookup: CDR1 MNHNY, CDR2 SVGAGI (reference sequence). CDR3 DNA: TGTGCCAGCACACCGATGAACACTGAAGCTTTCTTT. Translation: CASTPMNTEAFF.

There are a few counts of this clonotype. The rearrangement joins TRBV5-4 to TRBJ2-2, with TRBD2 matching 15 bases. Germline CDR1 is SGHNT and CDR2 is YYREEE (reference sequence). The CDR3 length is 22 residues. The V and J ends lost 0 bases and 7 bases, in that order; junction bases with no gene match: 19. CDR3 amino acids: CASSLEFRGLAGGPGDGGELFF. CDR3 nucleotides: TGTGCCAGCAGCTTGGAGTTCCGAGGACTAGCGGGAGGGCCTGGGGATGGCGGGGAGCTGTTTTTT.

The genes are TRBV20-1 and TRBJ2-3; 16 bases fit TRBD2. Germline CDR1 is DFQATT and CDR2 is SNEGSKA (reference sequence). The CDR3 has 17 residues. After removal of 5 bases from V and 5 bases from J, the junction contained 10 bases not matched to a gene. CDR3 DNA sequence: TGCAGTGCTGACCCGGGACTAGCGGGGGGGATCCAAGATACGCAGTATTTT. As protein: CSADPGLAGGIQDTQYF.

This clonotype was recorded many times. The CDR3: CASSLDPGAEQYF. The CDR3 DNA follows: TGTGCCAGCAGCTTAGATCCGGGAGCCGAGCAGTACTTC. The chain has TRBV7-6 and TRBJ2-7; maybe TRBD2 (6 bases). The CDR3 runs to 13 residues. The germline V and J ends were trimmed by 1 base and 6 bases, with 10 bases remaining between them. Per the germline V gene, CDR1 is SGHVS and CDR2 is FNYEAQ.

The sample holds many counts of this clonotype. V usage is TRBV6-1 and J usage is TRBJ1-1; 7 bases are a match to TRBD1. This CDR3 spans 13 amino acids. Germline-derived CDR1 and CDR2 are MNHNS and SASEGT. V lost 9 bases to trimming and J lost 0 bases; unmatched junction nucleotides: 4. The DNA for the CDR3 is TGTGCCAGTCAGACAGGGTTGAACACTGAAGCTTTCTTT. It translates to CASQTGLNTEAFF.

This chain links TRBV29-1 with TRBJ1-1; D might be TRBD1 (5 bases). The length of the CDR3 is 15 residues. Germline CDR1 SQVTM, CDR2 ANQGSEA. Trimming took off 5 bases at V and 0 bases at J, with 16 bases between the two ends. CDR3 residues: CSVFSWGAMNTEAFF. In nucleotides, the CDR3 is TGCAGCGTTTTTTCTTGGGGCGCCATGAACACTGAAGCTTTCTTT. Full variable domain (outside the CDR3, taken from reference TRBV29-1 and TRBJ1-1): SAVISQKPSRDICQRGTSLTIQCQVDSQVTMMFWYRQQPGQSLTLIATANQGSEATYESGFVIDKFPISRPNLTFSTLTVSNMSPEDSSIYLCSVFSWGAMNTEAFFGQGTRLTVV.

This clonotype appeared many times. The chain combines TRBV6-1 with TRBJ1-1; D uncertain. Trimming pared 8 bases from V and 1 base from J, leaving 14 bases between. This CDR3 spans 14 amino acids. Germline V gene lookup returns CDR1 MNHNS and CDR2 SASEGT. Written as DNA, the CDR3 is TGTGCCAGCGGTCCGATTGGGAGGAACACTGAAGCTTTCTTT. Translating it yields CASGPIGRNTEAFF.

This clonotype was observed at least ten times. CDR3: CASSVTEAEAFF. The DNA of the CDR3 is TGTGCCAGCAGCGTAACAGAGGCTGAAGCTTTCTTT. The chain couples TRBV9 to TRBJ1-1; D uncertain. Germline-derived CDR1 and CDR2 are SGDLS and YYNGEE. The V end lost 1 base, the J end lost 6 bases, and 7 bases lay between the germline ends. The CDR3 extends over 12 amino acids.

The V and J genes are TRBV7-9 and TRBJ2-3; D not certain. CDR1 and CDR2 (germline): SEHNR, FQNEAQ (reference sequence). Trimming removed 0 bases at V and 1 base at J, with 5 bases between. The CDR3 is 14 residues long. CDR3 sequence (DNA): TGTGCCAGCAGCTTAGCATTCGGCACAGATACGCAGTATTTT. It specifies CASSLAFGTDTQYF.

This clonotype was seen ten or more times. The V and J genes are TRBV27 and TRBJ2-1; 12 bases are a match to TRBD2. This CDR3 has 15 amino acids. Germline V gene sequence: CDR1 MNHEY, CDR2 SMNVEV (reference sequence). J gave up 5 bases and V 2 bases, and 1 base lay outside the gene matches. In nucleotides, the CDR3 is TGTGCCAGCAGTTTAAGGACTAGCGGGGACAATGAGCAGTTCTTC. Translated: CASSLRTSGDNEQFF.

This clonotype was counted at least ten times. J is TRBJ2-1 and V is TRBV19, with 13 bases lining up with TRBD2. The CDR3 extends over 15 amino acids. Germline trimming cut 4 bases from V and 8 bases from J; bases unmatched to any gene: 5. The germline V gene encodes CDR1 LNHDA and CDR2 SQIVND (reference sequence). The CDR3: CASSTTSGRWDEQFF. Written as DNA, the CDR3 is TGTGCCAGTAGTACGACTAGCGGGAGGTGGGATGAGCAGTTCTTC.